Listed below are T cell receptor beta chains from one sample, sequenced in a study of monozygotic twins with inflammatory bowel disease. Each CDR3 protein gets one entry in TCRdb, which reprocessed the 5' RACE reads and gives no DNA. The sample totals roughly 150,000 distinct CDR3 sequences. Source material: blood. The receptors come from a human donor with ulcerative colitis or Crohn's disease, or a healthy co-twin of an affected twin (not recorded which). Both conserved end residues are part of each CDR3.

TRBV7-3	TRBJ2-3	CASSRGGTDTQYF
TRBV9	TRBJ2-3	CASTRSGATDTQYF
TRBV7-2	TRBJ2-3	CASSLGLPSTDTQYF
TRBV28	TRBJ2-1	CASRIRGGQGANEQFF
TRBV20-1	TRBJ2-3	CSARDTSVSTDTQYF
TRBV18	TRBJ2-7	CASSLLASGTGKYEQYF
TRBV27	TRBJ2-2	CASIPGLAYTGELFF
TRBV12-3/TRBV12-4	TRBJ2-7	CASSSARPMAYEQYF
TRBV4-2	TRBJ2-6	CASSQDRGWGTSSGANVLTF
TRBV6-1	TRBJ2-2	CASSEGRAEYRGELFF
TRBV28	TRBJ1-5	CASSQYRFSNQPQHF
TRBV4-1	TRBJ2-3	CASSHFGREKMSDTQYF
TRBV7-8	TRBJ2-5	CASSLGWSQETQYF
TRBV14	TRBJ1-3	CASSQDLRRSGNTIYF
TRBV20-1	TRBJ2-3	CSATDRGAGTDTQYF
TRBV29-1	TRBJ2-5	CSAGATETQYF
TRBV5-1	TRBJ2-7	CASSLEPSGSYEQYF